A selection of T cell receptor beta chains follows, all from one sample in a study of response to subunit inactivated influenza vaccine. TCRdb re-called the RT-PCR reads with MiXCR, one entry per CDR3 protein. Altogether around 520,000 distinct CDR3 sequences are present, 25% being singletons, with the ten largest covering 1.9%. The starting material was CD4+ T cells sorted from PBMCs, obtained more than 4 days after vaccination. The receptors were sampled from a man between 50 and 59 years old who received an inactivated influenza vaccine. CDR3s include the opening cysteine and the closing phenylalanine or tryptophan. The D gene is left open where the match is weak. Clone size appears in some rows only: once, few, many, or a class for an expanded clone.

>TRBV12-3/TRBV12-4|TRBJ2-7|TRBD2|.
CASSKAGGGYEQYF
TGTGCCAGCAGTAAAGCGGGAGGAGGCTACGAGCAGTACTTC
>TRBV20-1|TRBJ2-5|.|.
CSAPRQTQETQYF
TGCAGTGCTCCTCGACAAACCCAAGAGACCCAGTACTTC
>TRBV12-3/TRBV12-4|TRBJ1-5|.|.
CASSFQRYNQPQHF
TGTGCCAGCAGTTTTCAGAGATACAATCAGCCCCAGCATTTT
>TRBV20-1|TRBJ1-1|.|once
CSLPTRRSEAFF
TGCAGTCTCCCGACCCGTAGGTCTGAAGCTTTCTTT
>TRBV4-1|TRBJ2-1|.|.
CASSQRYSGGPNEQFF
TGCGCCAGCAGCCAACGCTATTCCGGGGGGCCCAATGAGCAGTTCTTC
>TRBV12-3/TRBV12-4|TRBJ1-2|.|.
CASSLTRDGGYTF
TGTGCCAGCAGCCTAACGAGGGACGGCGGCTACACCTTC
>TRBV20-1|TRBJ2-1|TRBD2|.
CGARESGRRNEQFF
TGCGGTGCTAGAGAAAGCGGGAGACGGAATGAGCAGTTCTTC
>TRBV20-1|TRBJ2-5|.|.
CSASRQKETQYF
TGCAGTGCGTCTCGACAGAAAGAGACCCAGTACTTC
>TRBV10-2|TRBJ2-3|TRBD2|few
CASIPSGGFGTDTQYF
TGCGCCAGCATCCCTAGCGGGGGCTTTGGGACAGATACGCAGTATTTT
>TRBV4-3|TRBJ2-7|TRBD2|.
CASSQDREGEQYF
TGCGCCAGCAGCCAAGACAGGGAGGGAGAGCAGTACTTC
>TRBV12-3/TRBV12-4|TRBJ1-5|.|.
CASSRAGSQPQHF
TGTGCCAGCAGTAGAGCGGGTAGTCAGCCCCAGCATTTT
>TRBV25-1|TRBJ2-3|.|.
CASSDSYRDGTDTQYF
TGTGCCAGCAGTGATAGCTACAGGGACGGCACAGATACGCAGTATTTT
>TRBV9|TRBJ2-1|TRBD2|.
CASSEGLEYYNEQFF
TGTGCCAGCAGCGAGGGACTAGAGTACTACAATGAGCAGTTCTTC
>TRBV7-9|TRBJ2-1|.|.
CASSPRDLQSSYNEQFF
TGTGCCAGCAGCCCTAGGGACCTCCAAAGCTCCTACAATGAGCAGTTCTTC
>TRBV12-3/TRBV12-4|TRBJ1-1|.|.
CASSLVPAGGVEAFF
TGTGCCAGCAGTTTAGTACCAGCGGGGGGGGTTGAAGCTTTCTTT
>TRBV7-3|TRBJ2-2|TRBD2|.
CASSRGTSGNTGELFF
TGTGCCAGCAGCCGAGGGACTAGCGGGAACACCGGGGAGCTGTTTTTT
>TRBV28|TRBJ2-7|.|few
CASSTGGGTSYEQYF
TGTGCCAGCAGTACCGGGGGCGGGACCTCCTACGAGCAGTACTTC
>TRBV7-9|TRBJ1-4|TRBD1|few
CASSLMDRLNEKLFF
TGTGCCAGCAGCTTAATGGACAGGTTAAATGAAAAACTGTTTTTT
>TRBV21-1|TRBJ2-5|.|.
CASSKIYREFDQETQYF
TGTGCCAGCAGCAAAATTTACCGGGAGTTCGATCAAGAGACCCAGTACTTC
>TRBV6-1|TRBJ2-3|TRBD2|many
CASTLAGGRDTQYF
TGTGCCAGCACCTTAGCGGGAGGGAGGGATACGCAGTATTTT
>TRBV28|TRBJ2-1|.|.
CASSLLWRDEQFF
TGTGCCAGCAGTCTCCTATGGAGGGATGAGCAGTTCTTC
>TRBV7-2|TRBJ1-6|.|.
CASSLSPRGPAPLHF
TGTGCCAGCAGCTTAAGTCCCCGGGGGCCAGCACCCCTCCACTTT
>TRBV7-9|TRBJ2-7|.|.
CASSSVGSAHEQYF
TGTGCCAGCAGCTCAGTTGGTTCGGCACACGAGCAGTACTTC
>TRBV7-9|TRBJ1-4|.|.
CASTTGGNEKLFF
TGTGCCAGCACCACCGGGGGGAATGAAAAACTGTTTTTT
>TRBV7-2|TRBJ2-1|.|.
CASSSGRARSSYNEQFF
TGTGCCAGCAGCTCAGGAAGGGCCAGGAGCTCCTACAATGAGCAGTTCTTC
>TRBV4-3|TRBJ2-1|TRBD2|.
CASSQDQGLAGSGEQFF
TGCGCCAGCAGCCAAGATCAAGGGCTAGCGGGGAGCGGTGAGCAGTTCTTC
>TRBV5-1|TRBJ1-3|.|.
CASSFTPPPGNTIYF
TGCGCCAGCAGCTTCACCCCACCCCCTGGAAACACCATATATTTT
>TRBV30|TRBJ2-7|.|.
CAWTVDVARYEQYF
TGTGCCTGGACTGTAGACGTAGCTCGCTACGAGCAGTACTTC
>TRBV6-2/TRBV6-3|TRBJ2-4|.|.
CASGQAKNIQYF
TGTGCCAGCGGCCAGGCCAAAAACATTCAGTACTTC
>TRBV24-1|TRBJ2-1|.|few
CATSAGLNYNEQFF
TGTGCCACGAGCGCGGGTCTGAACTACAATGAGCAGTTCTTC
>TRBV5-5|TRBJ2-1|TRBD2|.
CASSLRLASEQFF
TGTGCCAGCAGCTTAAGACTAGCCTCTGAGCAGTTCTTC
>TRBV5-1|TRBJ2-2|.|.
CASNPSGGGELFF
TGCGCCAGCAACCCCTCCGGGGGCGGGGAGCTGTTTTTT
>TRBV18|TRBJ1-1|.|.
CASSPSGTEAFF
TGTGCCAGCTCACCGTCCGGGACAGAAGCTTTCTTT
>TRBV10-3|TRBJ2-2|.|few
CAISDQGNTGELFF
TGTGCCATCAGTGACCAGGGAAACACCGGGGAGCTGTTTTTT
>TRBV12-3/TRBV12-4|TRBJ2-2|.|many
CASSLALMGLFF
TGTGCCAGCAGTTTAGCGCTAATGGGGCTGTTTTTT
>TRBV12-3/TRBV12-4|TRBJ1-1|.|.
CASSYSWGGSLSVAFF
TGTGCCAGCAGTTACTCTTGGGGGGGCTCCCTGAGTGTAGCTTTCTTT
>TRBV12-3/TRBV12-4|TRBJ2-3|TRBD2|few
CASRLAGSSSTDTQYF
TGTGCCAGCAGACTAGCGGGGAGTTCTAGCACAGATACGCAGTATTTT
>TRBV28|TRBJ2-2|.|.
CASSSGSGELFF
TGTGCCAGCAGTTCCGGGTCCGGGGAGCTGTTTTTT
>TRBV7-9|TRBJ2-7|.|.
CASSFQGLIYEQYF
TGTGCCAGCAGTTTCCAGGGGTTGATCTACGAGCAGTACTTC
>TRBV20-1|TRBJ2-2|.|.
CSARDLRQGNTGELFF
TGCAGTGCTAGAGATCTCCGGCAGGGGAACACCGGGGAGCTGTTTTTT
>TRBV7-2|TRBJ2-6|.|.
CASSSTSGANVLTF
TGTGCCAGCAGTTCGACCTCTGGGGCCAACGTCCTGACTTTC
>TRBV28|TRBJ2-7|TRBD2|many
CASSLSGGRGSYEQYF
TGTGCCAGCAGTTTATCGGGCGGGAGGGGATCCTACGAGCAGTACTTC
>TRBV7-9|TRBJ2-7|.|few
CASSSLSFRDEQYF
TGTGCCAGCAGCTCATTAAGTTTCCGAGACGAGCAGTACTTC
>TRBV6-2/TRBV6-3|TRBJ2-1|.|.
CASSYGTAVNEQFF
TGTGCCAGCAGTTACGGGACCGCCGTGAATGAGCAGTTCTTC
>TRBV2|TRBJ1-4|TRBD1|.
CASSLDRGIPGEKLFF
TGTGCCAGCAGTCTGGACAGGGGCATTCCTGGGGAAAAACTGTTTTTT
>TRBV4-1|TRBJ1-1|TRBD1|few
CASSQGQMEGAEAFF
TGCGCCAGCAGCCAGGGACAGATGGAAGGGGCTGAAGCTTTCTTT
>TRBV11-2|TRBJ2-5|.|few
CASSPGTRETQYF
TGTGCCAGCAGCCCGGGGACTCGGGAGACCCAGTACTTC
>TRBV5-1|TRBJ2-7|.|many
CASSRQSYEQYF
TGCGCCAGCAGCAGACAGAGCTACGAGCAGTACTTC
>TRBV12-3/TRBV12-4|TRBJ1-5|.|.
CASRRGKQWNQPQHF
TGTGCCAGCCGGAGAGGGAAACAATGGAATCAGCCCCAGCATTTT
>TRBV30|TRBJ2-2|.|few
CAWRMNTGELFF
TGTGCCTGGAGGATGAACACCGGGGAGCTGTTTTTT
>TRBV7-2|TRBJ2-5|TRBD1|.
CASSNRQGAGKETQYF
TGTGCCAGCAGCAATAGACAGGGGGCGGGAAAAGAGACCCAGTACTTC
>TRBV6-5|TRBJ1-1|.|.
CASSWRGDRAEAFF
TGTGCCAGCAGTTGGCGGGGGGACCGGGCAGAAGCTTTCTTT
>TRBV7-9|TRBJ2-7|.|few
CASSQSRGPPNF
TGTGCCAGCAGCCAAAGCAGGGGTCCGCCGAACTTC
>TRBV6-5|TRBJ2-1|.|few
CASSYYSGSAYNEQFF
TGTGCCAGCAGTTACTACAGCGGGTCTGCCTACAATGAGCAGTTCTTC
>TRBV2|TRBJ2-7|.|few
CATAIYYEQYF
TGTGCCACAGCAATTTACTACGAGCAGTACTTC
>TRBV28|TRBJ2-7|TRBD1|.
CASRSTGRYEQYF
TGTGCCAGCAGGTCGACAGGGCGGTACGAGCAGTACTTC
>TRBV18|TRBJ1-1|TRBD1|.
CASSPDRPTRMNTEAFF
TGTGCCAGCTCACCGGACAGGCCAACTAGGATGAACACTGAAGCTTTCTTT